This TCR beta chain was found in a study of cytomegalovirus exposure and HLA in healthy donors. Study-wide results and caveats: Based on reports, TCR beta sequences accurately predicted HLA-A and HLA-B alleles for most subjects.

The PCR contained 60 Vbeta and 13 Jbeta primers. Generated by immunoSEQ multiplex PCR, the TCRdb table keeps only in-frame clones and is missing some. Of 140,000 to 150,000 clones listed, less than 10% are singletons. Germline lookup yields CDR1 SGHAT and CDR2 FQNNGV. The V end was cut by 5 bases, the J end by 5 bases, with 12 bases between. The CDR3 loop spans 13 amino acids. Worth noting for this clone: The antigen remains undetermined.

The sample consisted of PBMCs. The TCR comes from a man aged 50 to 59 in good health and CMV-seronegative. The chain couples TRBV11-2 to TRBJ2-5; TRBD2 might be the D (5 bases). CDR3 loop: CASSQSGWETQYF. CDR3 nucleotides: TGTGCCAGCAGCCAAAGCGGTTGGGAGACCCAGTACTTC.